This T cell receptor beta chain was recorded in a study of yellow fever vaccine responses in identical twins. Study observations and caveats: Twins' vaccine T cell response reportedly seemed partly convergent, partly personalized.

TCRdb reanalysed the RT-PCR reads using MiXCR and keeps one entry per CDR3 protein. The sample shows nearly 1,000 distinct CDR3 sequences, more than 75% of them seen only once. Deletions cut 0 bases from V and 1 base from J, with 7 bases between. The length of the CDR3 is 15 residues. The germline gives CDR1 LGHNA, CDR2 YNFKEQ. As concerns this clonotype: Its antigen is not known.

The sample here was T cells from blood (PBMCs), unsorted or a sorted subset (not recorded which), taken before or after yellow fever vaccination (not recorded which). The clonotype originates from a female donor who received the yellow fever vaccine. The genes are TRBV4-2 and TRBJ2-1, with D maybe TRBD1 (5 bases). The CDR3 here is CASSQDTGSYNEQFF. CDR3 sequence (DNA): TGTGCCAGCAGCCAAGATACAGGTTCCTACAATGAGCAGTTCTTC.